The present entry profiles one TCR beta chain with its context. The conserved final phenylalanine or tryptophan is absent from the CDR3, which likely points to a read error. These data are taken from a study of CD8+CD57+ T cells in acquired aplastic anemia. Patients sequenced had flow cytometry evidence of CD8+CD57+ cell expansion. Using genomic DNA as the template, TCR beta VDJ and CDR3 profiling was carried out. TCRdb re-called the reads with MiXCR, one entry per CDR3 protein. This table has approximately 150,000 distinct CDR3 sequences, over 70% appearing once. CDR3 size: 15 residues. CDR1 SGHDT and CDR2 YYEEEE come from the germline V gene. After removal of 3 bases from V and 2 bases from J, the junction contained 4 bases not matched to a gene.

This clonotype was sampled from a human donor with aplastic anemia. The J gene is TRBJ1-3, the V gene TRBV5-6, with 8 bases that match TRBD1. The sample comprised sorted CD4+, CD8+, or CD8+CD57+ T cells (not recorded which) from PBMCs. CDR3 sequence reads: CASSSMTGAGNTIYL. The DNA of the CDR3 is TGTGCCAGCAGCTCAATGACAGGGGCTGGAAACACCATATATCTT.